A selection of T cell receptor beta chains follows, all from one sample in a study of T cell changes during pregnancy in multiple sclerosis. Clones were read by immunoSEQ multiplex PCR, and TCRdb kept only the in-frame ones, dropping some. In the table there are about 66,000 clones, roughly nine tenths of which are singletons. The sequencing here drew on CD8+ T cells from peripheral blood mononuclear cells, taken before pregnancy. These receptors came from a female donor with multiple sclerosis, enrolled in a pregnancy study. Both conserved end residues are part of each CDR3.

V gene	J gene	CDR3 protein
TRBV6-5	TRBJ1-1	CASSRTGGTEAFF
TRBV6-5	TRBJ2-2	CASSYEVTTGELFF
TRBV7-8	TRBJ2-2	CASSPGTGMSGELFF
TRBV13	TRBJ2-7	CASSLVGTGEYEQYF
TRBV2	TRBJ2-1	CASSQDRGRNEQFF
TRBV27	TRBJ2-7	CASSLSGTGPAYEQYF
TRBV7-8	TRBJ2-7	CASSLREGRGNEQYF
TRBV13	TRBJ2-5	CASSLWSGGDETQYF
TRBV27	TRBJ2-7	CASSSSGGYEQYF
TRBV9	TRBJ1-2	CASSGGGVANYGYTF
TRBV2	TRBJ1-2	CASSDPGTMYGYTF
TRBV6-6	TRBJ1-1	CASRGRTGVDTEAFF
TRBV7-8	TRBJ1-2	CASSLESGVGGYTF
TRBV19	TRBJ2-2	CASSISGELFF
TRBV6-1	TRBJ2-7	CASSPVQGASDEQYF
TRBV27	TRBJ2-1	CASTAGNEQFF
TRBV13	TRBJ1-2	CASSLGQGAPGYGYTF
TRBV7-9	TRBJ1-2	CASRQSGYGYTF
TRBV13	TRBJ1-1	CASSLVEGASEAFF
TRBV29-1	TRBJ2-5	CSVDRNGETQYF
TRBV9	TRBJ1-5	CASSASDQPQHF
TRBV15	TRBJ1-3	CATVGGFGGNTIYF
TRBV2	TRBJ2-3	CASRLGVFGTDTQYF
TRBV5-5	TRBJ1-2	CASSLGVSYGYTF
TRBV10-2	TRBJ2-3	CASSESRGFPSTDTQYF
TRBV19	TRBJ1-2	CASNAGSETVLDRVYGYTF
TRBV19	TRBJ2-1	CASSIIGGNYNEQFF
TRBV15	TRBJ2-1	CATSSVLLSDEQFF
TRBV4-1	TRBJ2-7	CASSHLTGLGSYEQYF
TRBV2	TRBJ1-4	CASDPGTGGVEFGEKLFF
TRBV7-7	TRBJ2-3	CASSSGPAGGADTQYF
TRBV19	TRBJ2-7	CASSLGTTGYEQYF
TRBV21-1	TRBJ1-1	CASSKGWGDTEAFF
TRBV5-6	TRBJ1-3	CASSWGTAPQPFSGNTIYF
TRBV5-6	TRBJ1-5	CASSLQGNQPQHF
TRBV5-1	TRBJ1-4	CASSLAGKATNEKLFF
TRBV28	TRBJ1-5	CASSQGTGGYRPQHF
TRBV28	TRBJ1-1	CASSLPDRDTEAFF
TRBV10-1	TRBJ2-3	CASSAGTSDTDTQYF
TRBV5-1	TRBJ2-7	CASSLGDSAYEQYF
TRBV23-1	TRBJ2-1	CATAVLGGFCEQFF
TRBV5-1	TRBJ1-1	CASSVDTEAFF
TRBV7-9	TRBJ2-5	CASSLWETQYF
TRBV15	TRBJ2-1	CATSRDPTSEIDEQFF
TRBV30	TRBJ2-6	CAWSGTGAPPLSGANVLTF
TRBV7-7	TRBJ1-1	CASSNTRPRTPLPGGTEAFF
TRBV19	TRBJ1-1	CASRDRDMNTEAFF
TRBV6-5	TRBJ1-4	CASSQQYTNEKLFF
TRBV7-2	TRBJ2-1	CASSLATGGSHEQFF
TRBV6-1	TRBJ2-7	CASSEIPGDEQYF
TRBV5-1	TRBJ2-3	CASSLAGGGTDTQYF
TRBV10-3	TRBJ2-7	CAISDSGKEQYF
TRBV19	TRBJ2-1	CASSRDRGYNEQFF
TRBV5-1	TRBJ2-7	CASSLGNTGDEQYF
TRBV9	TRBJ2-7	CASSVDRDRGLGEQYF
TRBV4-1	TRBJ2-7	CASSNTGSSYEQYF